Listed below are T cell receptor beta chains from one sample, sequenced in a study of cytomegalovirus exposure and HLA in healthy donors. Assay: immunoSEQ multiplex PCR; the TCRdb copy retains only in-frame clones and omits some. The sample holds fewer than 200,000 clones, 12% seen once. Sequencing was done on a sample of PBMCs. The receptors were gathered from a man aged 50 or older in good health and CMV-seropositive. CDR3s include the opening cysteine and the closing phenylalanine or tryptophan. Each record gives: CDR3 protein, CDR3 DNA, J gene, CDR3 length, clone size, D gene, V gene. D genes are given only for firm matches. Clone size appears in some rows only: once, few, many, or a class for an expanded clone.

cdr3_aa: CASSQYRVGTEAFF
cdr3_nt: TGTGCCAGCAGTCAATACAGGGTAGGGACTGAAGCTTTCTTT
j_call: TRBJ1-1
cdr3_length: 14
clone_size: few
d_call: .
v_call: TRBV2

cdr3_aa: CASSLTGVADTQYF
cdr3_nt: TGTGCCAGCAGCTTGACAGGGGTGGCAGATACGCAGTATTTT
j_call: TRBJ2-3
cdr3_length: 14
clone_size: .
d_call: TRBD1
v_call: TRBV7-9

cdr3_aa: CASSLVWGRQETQYF
cdr3_nt: TGCGCCAGCTCCTTGGTTTGGGGGAGGCAAGAGACCCAGTACTTC
j_call: TRBJ2-5
cdr3_length: 15
clone_size: few
d_call: .
v_call: TRBV5-1

cdr3_aa: CASSLGQQETQYF
cdr3_nt: TGTGCCAGCAGCTTGGGACAGCAAGAGACCCAGTACTTC
j_call: TRBJ2-5
cdr3_length: 13
clone_size: .
d_call: .
v_call: TRBV5-6

cdr3_aa: CASSHRTSGGQETQYF
cdr3_nt: TGTGCCAGCAGCCACCGGACTAGCGGGGGGCAAGAGACCCAGTACTTC
j_call: TRBJ2-5
cdr3_length: 16
clone_size: .
d_call: TRBD2
v_call: TRBV14

cdr3_aa: CASSYSTRSDTQYF
cdr3_nt: TGTGCCAGCAGTTACTCGACTAGGTCAGATACGCAGTATTTT
j_call: TRBJ2-3
cdr3_length: 14
clone_size: .
d_call: .
v_call: TRBV6-5

cdr3_aa: CASGGLGNQPQHF
cdr3_nt: TGTGCCAGCGGCGGGCTAGGCAATCAGCCCCAGCATTTT
j_call: TRBJ1-5
cdr3_length: 13
clone_size: .
d_call: .
v_call: TRBV6-5

cdr3_aa: CASSPVTEYGYTF
cdr3_nt: TGTGCCAGCTCACCAGTGACAGAATATGGCTACACCTTC
j_call: TRBJ1-2
cdr3_length: 13
clone_size: few
d_call: .
v_call: TRBV18

cdr3_aa: CASLYTDTQYF
cdr3_nt: TGTGCCAGCCTCTACACAGATACGCAGTATTTT
j_call: TRBJ2-3
cdr3_length: 11
clone_size: few
d_call: .
v_call: TRBV6-6

cdr3_aa: CASSSDGQGQETQYF
cdr3_nt: TGTGCCAGCAGCTCAGACGGACAGGGACAAGAGACCCAGTACTTC
j_call: TRBJ2-5
cdr3_length: 15
clone_size: .
d_call: TRBD1
v_call: TRBV5-4

cdr3_aa: CASSHALKTSGGETQYF
cdr3_nt: TGCGCCAGCAGTCATGCCCTTAAGACTAGCGGGGGAGAGACCCAGTACTTC
j_call: TRBJ2-5
cdr3_length: 17
clone_size: few
d_call: TRBD2
v_call: TRBV5-1

cdr3_aa: CASSSTGEANYGYTF
cdr3_nt: TGTGCCAGTTCGAGTACAGGAGAAGCTAACTATGGCTACACCTTC
j_call: TRBJ1-2
cdr3_length: 15
clone_size: few
d_call: .
v_call: TRBV28

cdr3_aa: CSVGWTGVAGELFF
cdr3_nt: TGCAGCGTTGGGTGGACAGGGGTCGCCGGGGAGCTGTTTTTT
j_call: TRBJ2-2
cdr3_length: 14
clone_size: .
d_call: TRBD1
v_call: TRBV29-1

cdr3_aa: CASTQGLKSPLHF
cdr3_nt: TGTGCCAGCACTCAGGGGCTGAAGTCACCCCTCCACTTT
j_call: TRBJ1-6
cdr3_length: 13
clone_size: .
d_call: .
v_call: TRBV6-1

cdr3_aa: CASSEDRGHLTLGYTF
cdr3_nt: TGTGCCAGCAGCGAAGACCGAGGACACCTCACCCTTGGCTACACCTTC
j_call: TRBJ1-2
cdr3_length: 16
clone_size: .
d_call: .
v_call: TRBV6-1